The 5 T cell receptor beta chains in this list originate from one sample, sequenced in a study of tumor-infiltrating lymphocytes in primary liver carcinoma. Unsorted bulk tissue of roughly 18-31 mg yielded co-extracted RNA and DNA. With about 470 ng total RNA as template and a constant-region primer, TCR beta cDNA was made. Employing slightly modified ARM-PCR, three nested multiplex PCR rounds were run, and these gave rise to the TCR beta libraries. Researchers ran the first two PCR rounds for about 11 cycles each with TRBV1-TRBV30 forward primers and a C-beta reverse primer. TCRdb recomputed calls from the multiplex PCR reads with MiXCR, one row per CDR3 protein. The top ten hold 27% of the sample, which has over 75,000 distinct CDR3 sequences, less than 75% seen once. Sequenced sample: tumor-adjacent normal liver tissue. The receptors come from a man aged 35 to 55 with primary liver carcinoma and hepatitis B virus infection.

In regard to this clonotype: Germline and junction disagree at one end, which may indicate a read error. V and J are TRBV4-1 and TRBJ2-5, with TRBD2 as a possible D gene (5 bases). The CDR3 is 21 residues long. CDR1 and CDR2 from the germline V gene are MGHRA and YSYEKL. CDR3: CTSSQNPPGNSLTSNRETQYF. CDR3 DNA sequence: TGCACCAGTAGCCAGAACCCCCCGGGAAATAGTCTCACCTCCAACCGGGAGACCCAGTACTTC.

Ten or more counts support this clonotype. A single base separates this from a much larger clone, so it may be a read error. This sequence joins TRBV11-2 and TRBJ2-2; no firm D call. The CDR3 sequence is 15 residues long. Germline lookup yields CDR1 SGHAT and CDR2 FQNNGV. As DNA, the CDR3 is TGTGCCAGCAGCTTACGGCCGGAGAACGCCGGGGAGCTGTTTTTT. Amino acids: CASSLRPENAGELFF.

This clonotype was observed many times. The rearrangement links TRBV5-4 to TRBJ2-7; 9 nucleotides align to TRBD1. Germline CDR1 and CDR2: SGHNT and YYREEE (reference sequence). The CDR3 is 15 amino acids. Trimming cost V 5 bases and J 4 bases; bases outside gene matches: 10. CDR3 bases: TGTGCCAGCAGTCCCGGGACAGGGCAAATTTACGAGCAGTACTTC. This gives the protein CASSPGTGQIYEQYF.

To note about this clonotype: The junction departs from germline at one end; a sequencing error may be responsible. The chain couples TRBV11-2 to TRBJ2-7; TRBD2 matches at 7 bases. This CDR3 has 16 amino acids. Germline V gives CDR1 SGHAT, CDR2 FQNNGV. The CDR3 DNA reads TGTGCCAACAGCCAACCCACTGGGGGGAGGGCCTACGAGCTGTACTTC. As protein: CANSQPTGGRAYELYF.

The chain is built from TRBV6-1 and TRBJ2-1; D tentatively fits TRBD1 or TRBD2 (5 bases each). In germline, CDR1 is MNHNS, CDR2 SASEGT. This CDR3 contains 18 residues. Trimming stripped 5 bases from V and 8 bases from J, with 28 bases between. CDR3: CASSPKGASPGWGDEQFF. In DNA form, the CDR3 reads TGTGCCAGCAGTCCTAAAGGGGCTAGCCCGGGGTGGGGCGATGAGCAGTTCTTC.